These T cell receptor beta chains were read from a single sample in a study of blood T cell repertoires in COVID-19. Data came from immunoSEQ multiplex PCR; TCRdb stores just in-frame clones and leaves some out. This sample has hundreds of thousands of clones, with more than 75% found just once. Sequencing used peripheral blood. The source of these receptors is a man aged 35 to 55 with acute or convalescent COVID-19. Both conserved end residues are part of each CDR3. D genes are given only for firm matches. A clone size is listed for some rows: how often the clone was seen (once, few, many), or a class if it is expanded.

>TRBJ2-1|.|TRBV10-1|TRBD2
CASSHSGGNNEQFF
TGCGCCAGCAGTCATAGCGGGGGGAACAATGAGCAGTTCTTC
>TRBJ1-2|.|TRBV12-3/TRBV12-4|TRBD1
CASSWTGDYGYTF
TGTGCCAGCAGCTGGACAGGGGACTATGGCTACACCTTC
>TRBJ2-3|.|TRBV6-5|.
CASSSTGGDTQYF
TGTGCCAGCAGCTCGACCGGAGGGGATACGCAGTATTTT
>TRBJ1-5|.|TRBV6-5|.
CASPRVDQINQPQHF
TGTGCCAGCCCCAGGGTTGATCAGATCAATCAGCCCCAGCATTTT
>TRBJ2-7|.|TRBV4-2|TRBD1
CASSQTRTGDSYEQYF
TGTGCCAGCAGCCAAACGCGGACAGGGGATTCCTACGAGCAGTACTTC
>TRBJ2-2|.|TRBV4-2|TRBD2
CASSPGAGANTGELFF
TGTGCCAGCAGCCCTGGAGCGGGGGCGAACACCGGGGAGCTGTTTTTT
>TRBJ1-2|once|TRBV7-8|.
CASSSTRTGDLTGYTF
TGTGCCAGCAGCTCGACCCGGACGGGGGATCTTACTGGCTACACCTTC
>TRBJ1-2|.|TRBV6-2/TRBV6-3|.
CASSRGEYYGYTF
TGTGCCAGCAGTCGTGGGGAGTACTATGGCTACACCTTC
>TRBJ1-2|.|TRBV24-1|TRBD1
CATSDRQGYGYTF
TGTGCCACCAGTGATCGACAGGGCTATGGCTACACCTTC
>TRBJ1-2|.|TRBV10-3|.
CAISEQQGYGYTF
TGTGCCATCAGTGAGCAGCAGGGATATGGCTACACCTTC
>TRBJ1-5|once|TRBV25-1|.
CASSEPGQPQHF
TGTGCCAGCAGTGAACCAGGACAGCCCCAGCATTTT
>TRBJ1-2|.|TRBV5-4|.
CASSLVGGGSYYGYTF
TGTGCCAGCAGCTTGGTGGGGGGAGGCAGTTACTATGGCTACACCTTC
>TRBJ2-2|.|TRBV4-3|TRBD2
CASSQTGGGGPTGELFF
TGCGCCAGCAGCCAAACCGGCGGGGGGGGCCCCACCGGGGAGCTGTTTTTT
>TRBJ2-1|.|TRBV5-4|TRBD2
CASSPWPGLAGYNEQFF
TGTGCCAGCAGCCCGTGGCCCGGACTAGCGGGCTACAATGAGCAGTTCTTC